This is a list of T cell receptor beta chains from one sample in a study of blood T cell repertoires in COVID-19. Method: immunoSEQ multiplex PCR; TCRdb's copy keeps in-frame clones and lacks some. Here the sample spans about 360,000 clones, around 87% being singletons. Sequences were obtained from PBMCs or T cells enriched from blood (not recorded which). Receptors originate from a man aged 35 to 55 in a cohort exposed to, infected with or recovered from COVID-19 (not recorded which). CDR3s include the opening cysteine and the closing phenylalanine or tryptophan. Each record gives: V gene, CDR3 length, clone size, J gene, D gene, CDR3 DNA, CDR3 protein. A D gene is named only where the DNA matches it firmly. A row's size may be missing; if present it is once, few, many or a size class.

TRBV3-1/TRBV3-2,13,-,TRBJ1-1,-,TGTGCCAGCAGCCAAGAGGGCAGCCGTGAAGCTTTCTTT,CASSQEGSREAFF
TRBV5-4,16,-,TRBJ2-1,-,TGTGCCAGCAGCTCCCCAGGCTTAAGCTCCTACAATGAGCAGTTCTTC,CASSSPGLSSYNEQFF
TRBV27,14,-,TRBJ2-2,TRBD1,TGTGCCAGCAGTTCATACAGGGGGGCCGGGGAGCTGTTTTTT,CASSSYRGAGELFF
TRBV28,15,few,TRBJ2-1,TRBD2,TGTGCCAGCAGTTTAGGGCTAGCGGGAGGAAATGAGCAGTTCTTC,CASSLGLAGGNEQFF
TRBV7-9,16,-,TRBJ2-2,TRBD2,TGTGCCAGCAGCTTAGCTTCGGGAGGGAACACCGGGGAGCTGTTTTTT,CASSLASGGNTGELFF
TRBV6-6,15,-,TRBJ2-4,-,TGTGCCAGCAGTTACTCCAGCAGGTATCAAAACATTCAGTACTTC,CASSYSSRYQNIQYF
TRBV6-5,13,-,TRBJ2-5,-,TGTGCCAGCAGTTCACAGGGCCAAGAGACCCAGTACTTC,CASSSQGQETQYF
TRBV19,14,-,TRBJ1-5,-,TGTGCCAGTAGAAGCTGGCGACAAGGACAGCCCCAGCATTTT,CASRSWRQGQPQHF
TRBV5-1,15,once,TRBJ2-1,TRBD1,TGCGCCAGCAGCTTGAGCCAGGGGGCGTACAATGAGCAGTTCTTC,CASSLSQGAYNEQFF
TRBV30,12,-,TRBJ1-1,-,TGTGCCTGGGGGAGGGCCAACACTGAAGCTTTCTTT,CAWGRANTEAFF
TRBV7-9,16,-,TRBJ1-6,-,TGTGCCAGCAGCTTAACCCGCCCAGGGCATAATTCACCCCTCCACTTT,CASSLTRPGHNSPLHF
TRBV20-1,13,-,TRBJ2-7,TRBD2,TGCAGTGCTAGTCGGGGGGAACCCTACGAGCAGTACTTC,CSASRGEPYEQYF
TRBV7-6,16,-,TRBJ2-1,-,TGTGCCAGCAGCCTGGCCCGGGCGGGATTGGACAATGAGCAGTTCTTC,CASSLARAGLDNEQFF
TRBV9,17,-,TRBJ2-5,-,TGTGCCAGCAGCGTAGGCCAGGGAAGGTGGGATGTGGAGACCCAGTACTTC,CASSVGQGRWDVETQYF
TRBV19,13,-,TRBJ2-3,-,TGTGCCAGTATCCCAAACGGGGCAGATACGCAGTATTTT,CASIPNGADTQYF
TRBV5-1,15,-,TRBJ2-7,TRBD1,TGCGCCAGCAGCTTGTCGGGGACAGGGTTCTACGAGCAGTACTTC,CASSLSGTGFYEQYF
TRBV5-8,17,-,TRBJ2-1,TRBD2,TGTGCCAGCAGCTTGGCGACTAGCGGGTCATTCTACAATGAGCAGTTCTTC,CASSLATSGSFYNEQFF
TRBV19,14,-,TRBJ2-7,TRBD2,TGTGCCAGTAGTATGACTAGCGGACGTTACGAGCAGTACTTC,CASSMTSGRYEQYF
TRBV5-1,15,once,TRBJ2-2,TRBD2,TGCGCCAGCAGCTTGCCTAGCGGGAGTACCGGGGAGCTGTTTTTT,CASSLPSGSTGELFF
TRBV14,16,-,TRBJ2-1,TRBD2,TGTGCCAGCAGCCAAACTCGACTAGCGACATACAATGAGCAGTTCTTC,CASSQTRLATYNEQFF
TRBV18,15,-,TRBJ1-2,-,TGTGCCAGCTCACCACCTATCAGGGGCAGCTATGGCTACACCTTC,CASSPPIRGSYGYTF
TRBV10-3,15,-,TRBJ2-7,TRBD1,TGTGCCATCAGTGGGGGACAGACGATCTCCTACGAGCAGTACTTC,CAISGGQTISYEQYF
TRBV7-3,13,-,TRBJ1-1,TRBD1,TGTGCCAGCAGCTTCACAGGGGGCACTGAAGCTTTCTTT,CASSFTGGTEAFF
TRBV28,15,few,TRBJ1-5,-,TGTGCCAGCAAACGTCGGGGGACTAGCAATCAGCCCCAGCATTTT,CASKRRGTSNQPQHF
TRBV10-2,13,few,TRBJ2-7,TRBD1,TGCGCCAGCAGGGCCGGGACAGCATACGAGCAGTACTTC,CASRAGTAYEQYF
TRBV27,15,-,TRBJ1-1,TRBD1,TGTGCCAGCAGTTTAGGGACAGGGTATAACACTGAAGCTTTCTTT,CASSLGTGYNTEAFF
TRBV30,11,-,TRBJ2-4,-,TGTGCCCAGGGGGCCAAAAACATTCAGTACTTC,CAQGAKNIQYF
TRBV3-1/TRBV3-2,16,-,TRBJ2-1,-,TGTGCCAGCAGCTCCCAGGGACAAGCCCCCTACAATGAGCAGTTCTTC,CASSSQGQAPYNEQFF
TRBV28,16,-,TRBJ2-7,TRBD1,TGTGCCAGCAGTTTCACAGGGGGCGGCCGGTGGGGCGAGCAGTACTTC,CASSFTGGGRWGEQYF